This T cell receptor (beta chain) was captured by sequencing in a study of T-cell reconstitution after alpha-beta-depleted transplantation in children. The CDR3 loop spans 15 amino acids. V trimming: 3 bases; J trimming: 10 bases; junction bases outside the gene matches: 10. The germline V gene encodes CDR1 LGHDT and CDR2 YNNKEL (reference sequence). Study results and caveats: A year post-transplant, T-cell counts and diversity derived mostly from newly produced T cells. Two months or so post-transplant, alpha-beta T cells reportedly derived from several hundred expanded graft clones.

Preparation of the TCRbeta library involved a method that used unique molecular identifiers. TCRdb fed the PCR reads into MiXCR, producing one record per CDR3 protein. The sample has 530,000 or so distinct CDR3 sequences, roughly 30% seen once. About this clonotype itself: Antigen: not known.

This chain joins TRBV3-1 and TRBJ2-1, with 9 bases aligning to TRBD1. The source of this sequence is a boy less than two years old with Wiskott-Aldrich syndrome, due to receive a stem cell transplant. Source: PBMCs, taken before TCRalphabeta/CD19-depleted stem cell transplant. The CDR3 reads CASSQGPGQGNEQFF. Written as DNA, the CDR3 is TGTGCCAGCAGCCAGGGACCGGGACAGGGTAACGAGCAGTTCTTC.